The source of this TCR beta chain is a study of T cell repertoires in cytomegalovirus infection. Turning to the study itself: Recently identified HLA-C-restricted and well-studied HLA-B-restricted CMV epitopes were used. Through public TCR beta signatures, both CMV infection and matching HLA type were indicated. Study-level findings and limits: It was HLA-C-restricted CMV-specific TCR beta clonotypes that dominated the response ex vivo. Cumulated frequencies of public TCR beta families served to identify carriers of CMV plus the relevant HLA.

Via MiXCR, TCRdb re-called the reads, giving one row per CDR3 protein. The table lists about 890,000 distinct CDR3 sequences, around 31% of them singletons. This clonotype turned up a few times. Its target is not known. The sequence was obtained from a human donor in good health (CMV status not recorded). Some clones in this sample may be carry-over from other donors' samples. Material: cultured CD8+ T cells from PBMCs, obtained from culture after CMV antigen stimulation.

This CDR3 reads CASSQGQGFGYNSPLHF. The CDR3 DNA is TGCGCCAGCAGCCAAGGACAGGGGTTCGGCTATAATTCACCCCTCCACTTT. The chain links TRBV4-3 to TRBJ1-6, with 8 bases that match TRBD1. The CDR3 extends over 17 amino acids. Per germline, CDR1 LGHNA and CDR2 YSLEER. V trimming: 1 base; J trimming: 3 bases; junction bases outside the gene matches: 5.